Presented here are 20 T cell receptor beta chains from one specimen sequenced in a study of vaccination and CD4 T cells after COVID-19. Sequenced with the Oncomine TCR Beta short-read assay was DNA taken from cultured CD4+ T cells. TCRdb processed the PCR reads anew with MiXCR; each CDR3 protein has one entry. Found here are 6,500 to 8,500 distinct CDR3 sequences, approximately 69% of them singletons; the top ten hold around 15%. Specified treatment: roughly 11-day PBMC culture with coronavirus spike peptide pools or control peptides (ViraFEST assay). Antigens of these TCRs are unknown. The sequencing input was CD4+ T cells from blood, cultured in vitro. These receptors were collected from a human donor who had recovered from COVID-19.

The V call is TRBV6-2 or TRBV6-3, the J call TRBJ1-2; unclear D gene. V dropped 4 bases and J dropped 4 bases, with 7 bases sitting between them. The CDR3 extends over 12 amino acids. Germline CDR1 reads MNHEY; CDR2 reads SVGEGT. The CDR3, as DNA: TGTGCCAGCAGTTCCTTCCCCTATGGCTACACCTTC. It codes for CASSSFPYGYTF.

In this sample, this clonotype turned up a few times. The chain is built from TRBV5-1 and TRBJ1-1; D is uncertain. Deletions cut 1 base from V and 3 bases from J, with 10 bases between. In germline, CDR1 is SGHRS, CDR2 YFSETQ. The CDR3 totals 14 residues. In DNA, the CDR3 is TGCGCCAGCAGCTTGTCGATGGGGTACACTGAAGCTTTCTTT. This codes for CASSLSMGYTEAFF.

The chain joins TRBV10-3 to TRBJ1-6; D might be TRBD1 (6 bases). Germline lookup yields CDR1 ENHRY and CDR2 SYGVKD. The CDR3 is 14 amino acids. Trimming stripped 11 bases from V and 3 bases from J, with 14 bases between. Here the CDR3 reads CAATDRNYNSPLHF. Written as DNA, the CDR3 is TGTGCCGCGACCGACAGGAACTATAATTCACCCCTCCACTTT.

The rearrangement links TRBV6-1 to TRBJ1-5; weak D call: TRBD1 (5 bases). The ends were cut back, 6 bases at V and 0 bases at J, with 15 bases in the middle. The germline V gene encodes CDR1 MNHNS and CDR2 SASEGT. The CDR3 contains 16 residues. For the CDR3, the DNA is TGTGCCAGCAGCCCCCCCCGGGGGAATAGCAATCAGCCCCAGCATTTT. It is translated as CASSPPRGNSNQPQHF.

J is TRBJ1-2 and V is TRBV25-1; D unclear. V was pared by 1 base and J by 2 bases, with 8 bases between. Per the germline V gene, CDR1 is MGHDK and CDR2 is SYGVNS. The CDR3 covers 14 residues. For the CDR3, the DNA is TGTGCCAGCAGTGAATCACACCTCAACTATGGCTACACCTTC. Amino acids: CASSESHLNYGYTF.

The V call is TRBV28, the J call TRBJ1-4, with D perhaps TRBD1 (6 bases). Trimming took off 7 bases at V and 4 bases at J, with 13 bases between the two ends. The CDR3 has 14 amino acids. Looked up from germline, CDR1 is MDHEN and CDR2 is SYDVKM. DNA of the CDR3: TGTGCCAGCAACCCGACAGGAGTTAATGAAAAACTGTTTTTT. Translation: CASNPTGVNEKLFF.

The chain couples TRBV15 to TRBJ1-1; the D is unclear. Germline CDR1 reads LNHNV; CDR2 reads YYDKDF (reference sequence). V was clipped by 7 bases and J by 1 base, with 7 bases between them. This CDR3 spans 12 amino acids. This CDR3 is CATKRGNTEAFF. Written as DNA, the CDR3 is TGTGCCACCAAGCGGGGGAACACTGAAGCTTTCTTT.

The CDR3 loop is CASSVAAGAVYNEQFF. The CDR3 DNA sequence: TGTGCCAGCAGCGTAGCGGCAGGAGCGGTCTACAATGAGCAGTTCTTC. This sequence joins TRBV9 and TRBJ2-1, with D perhaps matching TRBD2 (5 bases). Between the trimmed V and J ends, which lost 0 bases and 3 bases, there was a span of 13 bases. CDR3 length equals 16 residues. Germline V lookup: CDR1 SGDLS, CDR2 YYNGEE.

This clonotype was found a few times. The DNA of the CDR3 is TGTGCCAGCAGCTTAGAGGGTGGGGACACTGAAGCTTTCTTT. Amino acid sequence: CASSLEGGDTEAFF. V is TRBV7-2 and J is TRBJ1-1; D unresolved. CDR1 is SGHTA and CDR2 is FQGNSA in the germline V gene. The germline V and J ends were trimmed by 1 base and 3 bases, with 9 bases remaining between them. This CDR3 contains 14 residues.

The V call is TRBV6-1, the J call TRBJ1-2, with 8 bases fitting TRBD1. CDR3 length: 13 residues. Germline V CDR1 and CDR2: MNHNS, SASEGT. V dropped 5 bases and J dropped 4; count of bases not matched to a gene: 3. The CDR3: CASSPGGSYGYTF. CDR3 sequence (DNA): TGTGCCAGCAGTCCAGGGGGCAGCTATGGCTACACCTTC.

V and J are TRBV27 and TRBJ1-5; weak D call: TRBD1 (5 bases). Germline V gene data show CDR1 as MNHEY and CDR2 as SMNVEV (reference sequence). The CDR3 contains 15 residues. Trimming left V 3 bases short and J 3 bases short, with 12 bases between. CDR3 sequence (DNA): TGTGCCAGCAGTTTTTCCGGGGCCTACAATCAGCCCCAGCATTTT. Protein sequence: CASSFSGAYNQPQHF.

This chain uses TRBV28 with TRBJ2-6; no firm D call. Looked up from germline, CDR1 is MDHEN and CDR2 is SYDVKM. The CDR3 has 14 residues. V gave up 6 bases and J gave up 4 bases, with 10 bases separating them. The CDR3 DNA reads as TGTGCCAGCAGGAGGTTTGCCGGGGCCAACGTCCTGACTTTC. Protein sequence: CASRRFAGANVLTF.

The chain employs TRBV6-1 and TRBJ1-2; 7 bases map to TRBD1. The CDR3 runs to 15 residues. CDR1 and CDR2 (germline): MNHNS, SASEGT. J was trimmed by 5 bases and V by 10 bases; bases with no gene match: 16. CDR3 sequence (DNA): TGTGCCACCCGCGGACAGGTCGAATTATCTTATGGCTACACCTTC. This sequence encodes CATRGQVELSYGYTF.

The V and J genes are TRBV11-2 and TRBJ2-1, with a tentative D call TRBD2 (6 bases). CDR3 length equals 16 residues. Between the trimmed V and J ends, which lost 5 bases and 8 bases, there was a span of 22 bases. Germline V CDR1 and CDR2: SGHAT, FQNNGV. This CDR3 reads CASSPEARRTTHEQFF. In DNA, the CDR3 is TGTGCCAGCAGCCCGGAAGCCCGCCGGACTACCCATGAGCAGTTCTTC.

The chain is built from TRBV20-1 and TRBJ2-3; tentatively, D is TRBD2 (7 bases). The length of the CDR3 is 17 residues. Trimming removed 6 bases from V and 2 bases from J, with 24 bases in between. Germline V gene sequence: CDR1 DFQATT, CDR2 SNEGSKA (reference sequence). CDR3 DNA: TGCAGTGCCCGGCCTGGAATAGGGGGGGATGCCACAGATACGCAGTATTTT. Its protein product is CSARPGIGGDATDTQYF.

The chain couples TRBV28 to TRBJ2-7; a possible D gene is TRBD1 (5 bases). Germline V gene sequence: CDR1 MDHEN, CDR2 SYDVKM. The CDR3 length is 12 residues. The ends were cut back, 6 bases at V and 4 bases at J, with 10 bases in the middle. The CDR3 sequence: CASRPDSYEQYF. The CDR3 DNA sequence: TGTGCCAGCAGACCCGACAGTTACGAGCAGTACTTC. The variable domain in full, completed from reference TRBV28 and TRBJ2-7, reads DVKVTQSSRYLVKRTGEKVFLECVQDMDHENMFWYRQDPGLGLRLIYFSYDVKMKEKGDIPEGYSVSREKKERFSLILESASTNQTSMYLCASRPDSYEQYFGPGTRLTVT.

The J gene is TRBJ2-5, the V gene TRBV6-1, with 7 bases matching TRBD2. V shed 4 bases, J shed 5 bases, and the junction held 10 bases outside the gene matches. The V gene's germline CDR1 is MNHNS and CDR2 SASEGT. The CDR3 spans 15 residues. DNA of the CDR3: TGTGCCAGCAGTGGATATTGGACTAGTGAGGAGACCCAGTACTTC. It translates to CASSGYWTSEETQYF.

The chain is built from TRBV2 and TRBJ1-4; possible D gene TRBD1, 6 bases. From germline, CDR1 is SNHLY and CDR2 FYNNEI. V was shortened by 6 bases and J by 6 bases, with 11 bases between the two germline ends. This CDR3 region has 13 residues. CDR3 residues: CASSLNRDEKLFF. Here the CDR3 DNA reads TGTGCCAGCAGCCTGAACAGGGATGAAAAACTGTTTTTT.

V usage is TRBV6-2 or TRBV6-3 and J usage is TRBJ1-5; TRBD1 agrees at 7 bases. The germline V gene has CDR1 MNHEY and CDR2 SVGEGT. Germline trimming cut 6 bases from V and 2 bases from J; bases unmatched to any gene: 7. This CDR3 contains 15 residues. This chain's CDR3 is CASSAGGAGNQPQHF. The CDR3 region has the DNA TGTGCCAGCAGCGCAGGGGGGGCGGGCAATCAGCCCCAGCATTTT.

The V and J genes are TRBV20-1 and TRBJ2-5; D uncertain. Germline CDR1 DFQATT, CDR2 SNEGSKA (reference sequence). The CDR3 is 13 residues long. Deletions cut 6 bases from V and 4 bases from J, with 15 bases between. CDR3 DNA sequence: TGCAGTGCGGAAAAGTCGGCCCCAGAGACCCAGTACTTC. As protein: CSAEKSAPETQYF.